The 8 T cell receptor beta chains listed next were all sequenced from one sample in a study of T cell responses to AZD1222 COVID-19 vaccine. Repertoires were generated with immunoSEQ multiplex PCR, while TCRdb's copy carries only in-frame clones and drops some. The table lists around 140,000 clones, 85% to 95% of them singletons. Source: peripheral blood, taken after recovery from COVID-19. These receptor sequences come from an adult who had recovered from COVID-19.

The J gene is TRBJ2-7, the V gene TRBV9; TRBD1 matches at 7 bases. The V segment lost 0 bases and the J segment 2 bases; nucleotides outside the gene matches: 5. The CDR3 runs to 15 residues. Germline V gene data show CDR1 as SGDLS and CDR2 as YYNGEE. The CDR3 sequence: CASSVGGDSAYEQYF. CDR3 sequence (DNA): TGTGCCAGCAGCGTAGGAGGGGACAGTGCCTACGAGCAGTACTTC.

The chain employs TRBV18 and TRBJ2-6, with unresolved D. Germline loops: CDR1 KGHSH, CDR2 LQKENI. Trimming took 3 bases from V and 0 from J, leaving 9 bases between them. The CDR3 has 16 amino acids. The CDR3 is CASSPDGLSGANVLTF. In DNA, the CDR3 is TGTGCCAGCTCACCTGACGGTCTCTCTGGGGCCAACGTCCTGACTTTC.

The chain is built from TRBV7-3 and TRBJ2-3; possibly TRBD1 for D (6 bases). Trimming removed 5 bases from V and 0 bases from J, with 9 bases in between. Germline CDR1 is SGHTA and CDR2 is FQGTGA. CDR3 length equals 14 residues. The CDR3 coding sequence is TGTGCCAGCAGCCAGGGGTCTAGCACAGATACGCAGTATTTT. Encoded protein: CASSQGSSTDTQYF.

The table lists this clone with a count of one. J is TRBJ1-5 and V is TRBV19; D uncertain. Germline CDR1 is LNHDA and CDR2 is SQIVND (reference sequence). V was clipped by 6 bases and J by 0 bases, with 6 bases between them. The CDR3 totals 13 residues. CDR3 coding DNA: TGTGCCAGTAGGAAAGATAGCAATCAGCCCCAGCATTTT. Protein: CASRKDSNQPQHF.

This sequence joins TRBV6-1 and TRBJ2-7, with D hard to call. There are 14 residues in the CDR3. The ends were cut back, 5 bases at V and 2 bases at J, with 13 bases in the middle. CDR1 is MNHNS and CDR2 is SASEGT in the germline V gene. The CDR3 DNA reads as TGTGCCAGCAGTCCCCGGGTGGAAGCCTACGAGCAGTACTTC. This codes for CASSPRVEAYEQYF.

This chain connects TRBV11-2 to TRBJ1-2, with D uncertain. Looked up from germline, CDR1 is SGHAT and CDR2 is FQNNGV. The CDR3 extends over 14 amino acids. Trimming stripped 1 base from V and 8 bases from J, with 14 bases between. The CDR3 spells CASSLAAQPSGYTF. The CDR3 DNA follows: TGTGCCAGCAGCTTAGCGGCACAGCCTAGCGGCTACACCTTC.

Only one count was recorded for this clone. J is TRBJ2-2 and V is TRBV9; possible D gene TRBD2, 6 bases. Germline CDR1 SGDLS, CDR2 YYNGEE. With 1 base removed from V and 4 bases from J, the gap between germline ends came to 14 bases. CDR3 length equals 16 residues. CDR3 sequence reads: CASSVRAGSSTGELFF. In DNA, the CDR3 is TGTGCCAGCAGCGTAAGGGCGGGATCGAGCACCGGGGAGCTGTTTTTT.

The rearrangement links TRBV28 to TRBJ1-5; D is perhaps TRBD1 (6 bases). V dropped 5 bases and J dropped 2 bases, with 13 bases sitting between them. The CDR3 sequence is 15 residues long. CDR1 MDHEN and CDR2 SYDVKM come from the germline V gene. CDR3 nucleotides: TGTGCCAGCAGTGAAACAGGGTTTGGCAATCAGCCCCAGCATTTT. It yields the protein CASSETGFGNQPQHF.